This T cell receptor (beta chain) was identified during a study of identical twins' blood T cells. The germline CDR1 and CDR2 sequences are LNHDA and SQIVND (reference sequence). This CDR3 comprises 17 residues. The V end was cut by 1 base, the J end by 5 bases, with 18 bases between. This clonotype was observed a few times. Antigen specificity is unknown. Three pairs of healthy female monozygous twins were the donors. Reared together, all three twin pairs probably met the same infectious agents and vaccines. The study, taken as a whole, reports: Even for out-of-frame TCRbeta, twins reportedly shared V gene usage much more than unrelated donors.

Each CDR3 protein gets one entry after TCRdb re-called the 5' RACE reads with MiXCR. The table records 300,000 to 450,000 distinct CDR3 sequences, 28% of them present only once. The chain has TRBV19 and TRBJ2-4, with a weak D call TRBD1 (5 bases). This receptor was obtained from a woman aged 18-49 years in good health. Sequences were obtained from PBMCs. In DNA form, the CDR3 reads TGTGCCAGTAGTATAGTCCTAGGCAGGGAAGGGCAAAACATTCAGTACTTC. Translation: CASSIVLGREGQNIQYF. Together with reference TRBV19 and TRBJ2-4, the CDR3 gives the full variable domain: DGGITQSPKYLFRKEGQNVTLSCEQNLNHDAMYWYRQDPGQGLRLIYYSQIVNDFQKGDIAEGYSVSREKKESFPLTVTSAQKNPTAFYLCASSIVLGREGQNIQYFGAGTRLSVL.